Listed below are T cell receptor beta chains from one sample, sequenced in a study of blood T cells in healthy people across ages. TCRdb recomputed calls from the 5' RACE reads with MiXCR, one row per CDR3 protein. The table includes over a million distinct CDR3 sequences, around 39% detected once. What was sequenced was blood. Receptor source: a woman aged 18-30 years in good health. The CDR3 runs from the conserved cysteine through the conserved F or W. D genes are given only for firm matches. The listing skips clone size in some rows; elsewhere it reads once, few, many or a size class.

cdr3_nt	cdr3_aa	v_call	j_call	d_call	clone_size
TGCAGCGTTGATCCCAGCGGGGGCCAAGAGACCCAGTACTTC	CSVDPSGGQETQYF	TRBV29-1	TRBJ2-5	TRBD2	few
TGTGCCAGCAGCCTGTCCGTTTACTATGGCTACACCTTC	CASSLSVYYGYTF	TRBV16	TRBJ1-2	-	-
TGTGCCAGCAGCCCCCCCTTTTCCTACAATGAGCAGTACTTC	CASSPPFSYNEQYF	TRBV7-2	TRBJ2-7	-	once
TGTGCCAGCAGTGAACTCCGGGGAAAACGACACCGTTCCTACGAGCAGTACTTC	CASSELRGKRHRSYEQYF	TRBV25-1	TRBJ2-7	-	-
TGCAGCGTTTACCTCTTGGACAGGGGGCTGACCACTGAAGCTTTCTTT	CSVYLLDRGLTTEAFF	TRBV29-1	TRBJ1-1	TRBD1	few
TGCAGTGCTAAATTACAGGGCCATGGCAATCAGCCCCAGCATTTT	CSAKLQGHGNQPQHF	TRBV20-1	TRBJ1-5	-	few
TGTGCCAGCAGTATTGGACTAGCCGTGGGCACAGATACGCAGTATTTT	CASSIGLAVGTDTQYF	TRBV12-3/TRBV12-4	TRBJ2-3	TRBD2	few
TGTGCCAGCAGTTTCAGGGACAGTGGCAATCAGCCCCAGCATTTT	CASSFRDSGNQPQHF	TRBV12-3/TRBV12-4	TRBJ1-5	TRBD1	-
TGTGCCAGCAGTCCTAACCTGGGACTAGCGGGAGGCGGGCTGTTTTTT	CASSPNLGLAGGGLFF	TRBV12-3/TRBV12-4	TRBJ2-2	TRBD2	-
TGTGCCTGGGCACCCCCGGGACAGGGCTTCTACGAGCAGTACTTC	CAWAPPGQGFYEQYF	TRBV30	TRBJ2-7	TRBD1	-
TGTGCCAGCAGTGAAAGAGAGGCAGGGAAGGGTTCCAATCAGCCCCAGCATTTT	CASSEREAGKGSNQPQHF	TRBV6-1	TRBJ1-5	-	-
TGTGCCAGCACTTCCCCAGGGGGCGGTCTAACAGATACGCAGTATTTT	CASTSPGGGLTDTQYF	TRBV6-2/TRBV6-3	TRBJ2-3	TRBD1	-
TGTGCCAGCAGCTCATCACTCCAAGAGACCCAGTACTTC	CASSSSLQETQYF	TRBV7-2	TRBJ2-5	-	few
TGCAGTGCTACCCCGGGAGAGACCCAGTACTTC	CSATPGETQYF	TRBV20-1	TRBJ2-5	-	few
TGTGCCAGCAGCCCCGTGGGTGGAGATAGCTCCTACGAGCAGTACTTC	CASSPVGGDSSYEQYF	TRBV7-9	TRBJ2-7	-	-
TGTGCCAGCAGCTCCGGGCCTAGGGCTCAGCCCCAGCATTTT	CASSSGPRAQPQHF	TRBV6-6	TRBJ1-5	-	few
TGTGCCGGCAGCTTGACAGGGAGGGACATTCAGTACTTC	CAGSLTGRDIQYF	TRBV5-5	TRBJ2-4	-	-
TGCGCCAGCAGCCATTCTTCCGGGACAGGGACGAACGAGCAGTTCTTC	CASSHSSGTGTNEQFF	TRBV4-1	TRBJ2-1	TRBD1	few
TGTGCCAGCAGCTTGGCCTGGGACAGGGGAACCTCTAGTGGCTACACCTTC	CASSLAWDRGTSSGYTF	TRBV5-6	TRBJ1-2	TRBD1	-
TGCAGTGCTAGAGCCCAGACTATCGGGGCCTACAATGAGCAGTTCTTC	CSARAQTIGAYNEQFF	TRBV20-1	TRBJ2-1	-	-
TGTGCCAGCAGCCAAGTTGACAGACAAGAGACCCAGTACTTC	CASSQVDRQETQYF	TRBV3-1	TRBJ2-5	-	many
TGCAGCGTTGAAGAAGTGGGGAGGGGCGATACGCAGTATTTT	CSVEEVGRGDTQYF	TRBV29-1	TRBJ2-3	TRBD2	many
TGTGCCAGCAGTTTTCAGGGTTGGAACTATGGCTACACCTTC	CASSFQGWNYGYTF	TRBV12-3/TRBV12-4	TRBJ1-2	-	few
TGCAGTGCTAGAGATAAGGCGGGGGGGGGATATGAGCAGTTCTTC	CSARDKAGGGYEQFF	TRBV20-1	TRBJ2-1	TRBD2	few
TGTGCCAGCAGCCACAGGTCTCTAGCTTTCTTT	CASSHRSLAFF	TRBV11-2	TRBJ1-1	-	-
TGTGCCTGGAGTCGAAATGAAAAACTGTTTTTT	CAWSRNEKLFF	TRBV30	TRBJ1-4	-	-
TGCAGCGTTGTTGAACAGAGCTATGGCTACACCTTC	CSVVEQSYGYTF	TRBV29-1	TRBJ1-2	-	few
TGTGCCAGCAGCACGGAGCATTACAATGAGCAGTTCTTC	CASSTEHYNEQFF	TRBV5-6	TRBJ2-1	-	few
TGTGCCAGCAGCGCGCGCCTGGGGGGTTCAGTTACGCAGTATTTT	CASSARLGGSVTQYF	TRBV3-1	TRBJ2-3	-	-